Shown below are 26 T cell receptor beta chains from a single sample sequenced in a study of blood T cell repertoires in COVID-19. Assay used: immunoSEQ multiplex PCR; TCRdb lists only in-frame clones, some missing. The sample lists 210,000 or so clones; 87% were seen once. Sequencing was performed on peripheral blood. The receptors come from a woman younger than 30 who had recovered from COVID-19.

This chain connects TRBV28 to TRBJ1-3, with D possibly TRBD1 on 6 matching bases. V lost 8 bases to trimming and J lost 3 bases, with 17 bases between them. Germline V gene lookup returns CDR1 MDHEN and CDR2 SYDVKM. This CDR3 comprises 15 residues. CDR3 nucleotide sequence: TGTGCCAGCGGGGCCAGGACAGAAATTGGAAACACCATATATTTT. Amino acid sequence: CASGARTEIGNTIYF.

The chain uses TRBV11-2 and TRBJ2-1; 9 bases fit TRBD1. V shed 1 base, J shed 7 bases, and the junction held 14 bases outside the gene matches. Per the germline V gene, CDR1 is SGHAT and CDR2 is FQNNGV. The CDR3 runs 18 residues. Here the CDR3 reads CASSLGWKDRGLENEQFF. In nucleotides, the CDR3 is TGTGCCAGCAGCTTAGGGTGGAAAGACAGGGGGTTGGAAAATGAGCAGTTCTTC.

CDR3: CASSVDPHETGNTGELFF. The CDR3 nucleotides read TGTGCCAGCAGCGTAGACCCGCACGAGACAGGGAACACCGGGGAGCTGTTTTTT. The chain combines TRBV9 with TRBJ2-2, with D maybe TRBD1 (6 bases). CDR1 and CDR2 (germline): SGDLS, YYNGEE. V lost 0 bases and J lost 1, with 16 bases in between. This CDR3 comprises 18 residues.

The V gene is TRBV19, the J gene TRBJ1-1; D gene uncertain. This CDR3 has 13 residues. V lost 7 bases and J 1 base, leaving 10 bases between the germline ends. Germline lookup yields CDR1 LNHDA and CDR2 SQIVND (reference sequence). The CDR3 loop reads CASKGRWNTEAFF. In DNA, the CDR3 is TGTGCCAGTAAAGGGAGATGGAACACTGAAGCTTTCTTT.

The CDR3 bases are TGTGCCAGTAGTATCATCAGCTCTGGAAACACCATATATTTT. This encodes CASSIISSGNTIYF. The chain recombines TRBV19 with TRBJ1-3; D is unclear. This CDR3 has 14 amino acids. The V gene lost 3 bases and the J gene lost 0 bases, with 6 bases spanning the gap. Per germline, CDR1 LNHDA and CDR2 SQIVND (reference sequence).

This chain connects TRBV30 to TRBJ2-7; 7 nucleotides match TRBD2. The CDR3 consists of 15 residues. The junction had 10 bases not matched to a gene; V was cut back by 0 bases and J by 5 bases. The germline V gene has CDR1 GTSNPN and CDR2 SVGIG (reference sequence). This CDR3 is CAWSVSAGVPNEQYF. The CDR3 coding sequence is TGTGCCTGGAGTGTATCGGCGGGAGTCCCCAACGAGCAGTACTTC.

The V and J genes are TRBV6-6 and TRBJ2-3, with 11 bases fitting TRBD2. Trimming took 2 bases from V and 1 from J; bases not matched to a gene: 2. The germline V gene has CDR1 MNHNY and CDR2 SVGAGI (reference sequence). The length of the CDR3 is 16 residues. DNA of the CDR3: TGTGCCAGCAGTTACGTAGCGGGAGGGGGCACAGATACGCAGTATTTT. Amino acids: CASSYVAGGGTDTQYF.

The V gene is TRBV27, the J gene TRBJ2-7; tentatively, D is TRBD2 (6 bases). This CDR3 is built from 13 residues. CDR1 is MNHEY and CDR2 is SMNVEV in the germline V gene (reference sequence). Trimming shortened V by 3 bases and J by 0 bases, and 6 bases separated the two germline ends. The CDR3 nucleotides are TGTGCCAGCAGTTTGACTAGCTCCTACGAGCAGTACTTC. Its protein is CASSLTSSYEQYF.

This rearrangement joins TRBV19 to TRBJ1-5, with D tentatively TRBD1 (5 bases). CDR1 is LNHDA, CDR2 SQIVND, per germline (reference sequence). CDR3 length: 15 amino acids. V lost 6 bases and J lost 0, with 12 bases in between. CDR3 region: CASSPAGHSNQPQHF. The CDR3 coding sequence is TGTGCCAGTAGCCCGGCTGGACATAGCAATCAGCCCCAGCATTTT.

The chain couples TRBV6-5 to TRBJ2-2; the match to TRBD1 covers 7 bases. J gave up 1 base and V 6 bases, and 2 bases lay outside the gene matches. Germline CDR1 reads MNHEY; CDR2 reads SVGAGI. The CDR3 extends over 14 amino acids. In nucleotides, the CDR3 is TGTGCCAGCAGACAGGGGTGGAACACCGGGGAGCTGTTTTTT. Translating it yields CASRQGWNTGELFF.

This clone was seen just once. CDR3 DNA: TGCGCCAGCAGCCCCATTTCTAGCGGGAGTCACGAGCAGTACTTC. The encoded protein is CASSPISSGSHEQYF. The V gene is TRBV4-1, the J gene TRBJ2-7; TRBD2 agrees at 10 bases. The trim removed 4 bases at V and 5 bases at J, leaving 8 bases unmatched. The CDR3 is 15 amino acids. Germline values: CDR1 MGHRA, CDR2 YSYEKL.

This chain uses TRBV11-3 with TRBJ2-1, with 10 bases lining up with TRBD2. Germline V gene sequence: CDR1 SGHNT, CDR2 YENEEA. The CDR3 loop spans 14 amino acids. V shed 3 bases and J 10 bases; nucleotides not matched to a gene: 6. CDR3 residues: CASSFSGTSVEQFF. DNA of the CDR3: TGTGCCAGCAGCTTCTCCGGGACTAGCGTAGAGCAGTTCTTC.

This clone has just a few counts. J is TRBJ2-2 and V is TRBV7-2; 8 bases line up with TRBD2. V shed 5 bases and J 6 bases; nucleotides not matched to a gene: 8. CDR1 SGHTA and CDR2 FQGNSA come from the germline V gene. The CDR3 contains 15 residues. The CDR3 reads CASSPTGGWSGELFF. CDR3 coding DNA: TGTGCCAGCAGCCCGACGGGAGGGTGGTCCGGGGAGCTGTTTTTT.

This chain joins TRBV11-2 and TRBJ2-7, with TRBD2 identical over 14 bases. CDR3 length: 16 amino acids. After removal of 2 bases from V and 6 bases from J, the junction contained 6 bases not matched to a gene. The germline gives CDR1 SGHAT, CDR2 FQNNGV. The CDR3: CASSLRLAGGPGEQYF. CDR3 DNA: TGTGCCAGCAGCTTACGACTAGCGGGAGGGCCAGGCGAGCAGTACTTC.

The rearrangement uses TRBV4-1 and TRBJ2-5; TRBD2 matches at 7 bases. J was trimmed by 4 bases and V by 8 bases; bases with no gene match: 7. The CDR3 has 13 amino acids. Germline values: CDR1 MGHRA, CDR2 YSYEKL. The CDR3 is CASGAREGETQYF. CDR3 nucleotide sequence: TGCGCCAGCGGGGCAAGGGAGGGAGAGACCCAGTACTTC.

V usage is TRBV5-4 and J usage is TRBJ2-5, with D tentatively TRBD1 (6 bases). The CDR3 is 14 residues long. Germline values: CDR1 SGHNT, CDR2 YYREEE (reference sequence). V gave up 2 bases and J gave up 3 bases, with 11 bases separating them. The CDR3 bases are TGTGCCAGCAGCTTAGTGGACAGAAAAGAGACCCAGTACTTC. The encoded protein is CASSLVDRKETQYF.

This sequence joins TRBV7-2 and TRBJ1-5; possible D gene TRBD1, 6 bases. The V end was cut by 5 bases, the J end by 0 bases, with 17 bases between. Looked up from germline, CDR1 is SGHTA and CDR2 is FQGNSA. CDR3 size: 17 residues. Here the CDR3 reads CASSVTGTLNSNQPQHF. The CDR3 DNA reads TGTGCCAGCAGCGTAACCGGGACACTTAATAGCAATCAGCCCCAGCATTTT.

The chain is built from TRBV29-1 and TRBJ2-7; 13 bases are shared with TRBD2. The germline CDR1 and CDR2 sequences are SQVTM and ANQGSEA. The CDR3 length is 15 residues. The junction had 5 bases not matched to a gene; V was cut back by 6 bases and J by 0 bases. This chain's CDR3 is CSVAGTSGASYEQYF. The CDR3 nucleotides are TGCAGCGTCGCCGGGACTAGCGGGGCCTCCTACGAGCAGTACTTC.

The chain combines TRBV6-5 with TRBJ1-5; TRBD1 agrees at 10 bases. The V gene end was trimmed by 4 bases and the J gene end by 6 bases; junction bases not matched to a gene: 0. Germline CDR1 is MNHEY and CDR2 is SVGAGI. The CDR3 covers 13 residues. CDR3 nucleotide sequence: TGTGCCAGCAGTTGGACAGGGGGTCAGCCCCAGCATTTT. Residues: CASSWTGGQPQHF.

V usage is TRBV11-2 and J usage is TRBJ2-3; D remains ambiguous. Germline V gene lookup returns CDR1 SGHAT and CDR2 FQNNGV. V was pared by 11 bases and J by 2 bases, with 17 bases between. The CDR3 runs 14 residues. This CDR3 reads CAASPSADTDTQYF. The CDR3 DNA is TGTGCCGCATCCCCCTCGGCGGACACAGATACGCAGTATTTT.

The gene calls are TRBV11-3 and TRBJ2-7, with D possibly being TRBD2 (5 bases). This CDR3 has 17 amino acids. The germline gives CDR1 SGHNT, CDR2 YENEEA. The V end lost 1 base, the J end lost 0 bases, and 16 bases lay between the germline ends. CDR3 residues: CASSLVGRGLVSYEQYF. The CDR3 DNA reads as TGTGCCAGCAGCTTAGTGGGCCGGGGTTTAGTCTCCTACGAGCAGTACTTC.

The CDR3 DNA follows: TGCGCCAGCAGCGAAATAGCGGGATTCGACGGGGAGCAGTACTTC. It is translated as CASSEIAGFDGEQYF. J is TRBJ2-7 and V is TRBV5-1; TRBD2 matches at 8 bases. This CDR3 has 15 amino acids. V dropped 4 bases and J dropped 7; count of bases not matched to a gene: 13. The germline gives CDR1 SGHRS, CDR2 YFSETQ.

The chain recombines TRBV6-2 or TRBV6-3 with TRBJ2-1, with unresolved D. The ends were cut back, 0 bases at V and 7 bases at J, with 10 bases in the middle. The CDR3 has 14 amino acids. Germline lookup yields CDR1 MNHEY and CDR2 SVGEGT. CDR3 bases: TGTGCCAGCAGTTACTCGAACCCCCAGAATGAGCAGTTCTTC. It encodes CASSYSNPQNEQFF.

V gene TRBV5-1 combines with J gene TRBJ2-3; D unclear. V was cut by 4 bases and J by 0 bases, with 3 bases left in between. In germline, CDR1 is SGHRS, CDR2 YFSETQ. The CDR3 contains 12 residues. The CDR3 bases are TGCGCCAGCAGCGGCAGCACAGATACGCAGTATTTT. Its translation: CASSGSTDTQYF.

The J gene is TRBJ1-1, the V gene TRBV6-5; the match to TRBD1 covers 8 bases. This CDR3 has 15 residues. V gave up 3 bases and J gave up 5 bases; unmatched junction bases: 8. The germline gives CDR1 MNHEY, CDR2 SVGAGI. CDR3 region: CASSYPGTGTTEAFF. DNA for the CDR3: TGTGCCAGCAGTTATCCGGGGACAGGCACGACTGAAGCTTTCTTT.

The chain employs TRBV28 and TRBJ1-5; D may be TRBD1 (6 bases). The CDR3 length is 15 residues. The V gene's germline CDR1 is MDHEN and CDR2 SYDVKM. V was clipped by 6 bases and J by 0 bases, with 12 bases between them. The CDR3 nucleotides are TGTGCCAGCAGCGACAGGCTCTATAGCAATCAGCCCCAGCATTTT. This sequence encodes CASSDRLYSNQPQHF.